This T cell receptor beta chain was captured in a study of CD8+CD57+ T cells in acquired aplastic anemia. The overall study: The mean DNA yield obtained from sorted CD4+ and CD8+ cells came to 3 to 3.5 ug.

The V gene end was trimmed by 0 bases and the J gene end by 5 bases; junction bases not matched to a gene: 6. Germline V gene lookup returns CDR1 LNHNV and CDR2 YYDKDF (reference sequence). The CDR3 runs 16 residues. The template for TCR beta VDJ and CDR3 sequence profiling was genomic DNA. A single record per CDR3 protein comes from TCRdb applying MiXCR to the reads. The repertoire holds about 120,000 distinct CDR3 sequences, with under 60% as singletons. Patients chosen for sequencing had shown CD8+CD57+ cell expansion by flow cytometry. Each patient had severe acquired aplastic anemia. V and J are TRBV15 and TRBJ2-1, with 8 bases fitting TRBD2. This receptor was identified in a human donor with aplastic anemia. Material: sorted CD4+, CD8+, or CD8+CD57+ T cells (not recorded which) from PBMCs. CDR3 region: CATSRDQGTRNNEQFF. Here the CDR3 DNA reads TGTGCCACCAGCAGAGATCAAGGGACTAGAAACAATGAGCAGTTCTTC. The variable domain in full, completed from reference TRBV15 and TRBJ2-1, reads DAMVIQNPRYQVTQFGKPVTLSCSQTLNHNVMYWYQQKSSQAPKLLFHYYDKDFNNEADTPDNFQSRRPNTSFCFLDIRSPGLGDTAMYLCATSRDQGTRNNEQFFGPGTRLTVL.